The 29 T cell receptor beta chains listed next were all sequenced from one sample in a study of response to subunit inactivated influenza vaccine. TCRdb re-derived calls from the RT-PCR reads in MiXCR, one entry per CDR3 protein. In the table there are about 500,000 distinct CDR3 sequences, 16% of which are singletons. The material was CD4+ T cells sorted from PBMCs, obtained less than 30 months after vaccination. These receptors were taken from a man between 50 and 70 years old who received an inactivated influenza vaccine.

This clonotype was found once. The genes are TRBV7-3 and TRBJ2-2; D gene unclear. Germline CDR1 and CDR2: SGHTA and FQGTGA. Trimming took 1 base from V and 8 from J, leaving 8 bases between them. The CDR3 sequence is 13 residues long. CDR3 DNA sequence: TGTGCCAGCAGCTTAAAGTGGTCTGGGGAGCTGTTTTTT. This translates into CASSLKWSGELFF.

This clonotype was seen a single time. V is TRBV20-1 and J is TRBJ1-1; 8 nucleotides match TRBD1. The CDR3 spans 14 residues. Germline CDR1 reads DFQATT; CDR2 reads SNEGSKA (reference sequence). V shed 5 bases and J 2 bases; nucleotides not matched to a gene: 7. As DNA, the CDR3 is TGCAGTGCTGGGGAGACAGGGGTTAACACTGAAGCTTTCTTT. Protein sequence: CSAGETGVNTEAFF.

As DNA, the CDR3 is TGTGCCAGCAGTTTATCGCTCGGAGAACCAGCCTACGAGCAGTACTTC. Protein: CASSLSLGEPAYEQYF. This rearrangement joins TRBV27 to TRBJ2-7; no firm D call. In germline, CDR1 is MNHEY, CDR2 SMNVEV (reference sequence). The CDR3 totals 16 residues. The V gene lost 0 bases and the J gene lost 2 bases, with 14 bases spanning the gap.

Comments on this clonotype: One end of the junction is discordant with germline, which a read error may explain. This chain connects TRBV19 to TRBJ1-2; 8 bases map to TRBD1. Per the germline V gene, CDR1 is LNHDA and CDR2 is SQIVND (reference sequence). CDR3 size: 13 residues. The CDR3, as DNA: TGCGCCAGTACCAGACAGGGGTTCTATGGCTACACCTTC. It specifies CASTRQGFYGYTF.

The chain couples TRBV20-1 to TRBJ1-1; 7 bases are a match to TRBD1. Unmatched junction bases numbered 10, after V lost 1 base and J lost 8 bases. Germline assignment: CDR1 DFQATT and CDR2 SNEGSKA (reference sequence). The length of the CDR3 is 14 residues. The CDR3 region is CSARVAAGGTEAFF. CDR3 sequence (DNA): TGCAGTGCTAGAGTGGCCGCAGGGGGTACCGAAGCTTTCTTT.

Only a few counts were recorded for this clonotype. V usage is TRBV7-9 and J usage is TRBJ2-3, with 9 bases identical to TRBD2. The germline V gene encodes CDR1 SEHNR and CDR2 FQNEAQ (reference sequence). This CDR3 has 16 amino acids. The V segment lost 1 base and the J segment 5 bases; nucleotides outside the gene matches: 7. CDR3 in amino acids: CASSLVAGGPGDTQYF. CDR3 bases: TGTGCCAGCAGCTTAGTCGCGGGGGGGCCGGGAGATACGCAGTATTTT. The full variable domain, completed using reference TRBV7-9 and TRBJ2-3, is DTGVSQNPRHKITKRGQNVTFRCDPISEHNRLYWYRQTLGQGPEFLTYFQNEAQLEKSRLLSDRFSAERPKGSFSTLEIQRTEQGDSAMYLCASSLVAGGPGDTQYFGPGTRLTVL.

The rearrangement links TRBV12-3 or TRBV12-4 to TRBJ2-1; either TRBD1 or TRBD2 may fit D (5 bases each). Trimming left V 3 bases short and J 5 bases short, with 20 bases between. There are 17 residues in the CDR3. The CDR3 loop reads CASSFMGVGRLNNEQFF. CDR3 bases: TGTGCCAGCAGTTTTATGGGGGTAGGGCGCCTCAACAATGAGCAGTTCTTC.

This clonotype was observed many times. The rearrangement links TRBV20-1 to TRBJ2-2; the D is unclear. The CDR3 consists of 14 residues. Germline V lookup: CDR1 DFQATT, CDR2 SNEGSKA (reference sequence). Trimming shortened V by 4 bases and J by 5 bases, and 14 bases separated the two germline ends. The CDR3 region has the DNA TGCAGTGCTAATAGAGTCGTCGGGACCGGGGAGCTGTTTTTT. It encodes CSANRVVGTGELFF.

The chain links TRBV7-8 to TRBJ2-1; 9 positions agree with TRBD1. V gave up 6 bases and J gave up 6 bases; unmatched junction bases: 12. CDR3 length: 16 amino acids. Germline CDR1 reads SGHVS; CDR2 reads FQNEAQ. CDR3 amino acids: CASRMGRTGAGNEQFF. DNA for the CDR3: TGTGCCAGCAGGATGGGCAGGACAGGGGCGGGCAATGAGCAGTTCTTC. The variable domain in full, completed from reference TRBV7-8 and TRBJ2-1, reads GAGVSQSPRYKVAKRGQDVALRCDPISGHVSLFWYQQALGQGPEFLTYFQNEAQLDKSGLPSDRFFAERPEGSVSTLKIQRTQQEDSAVYLCASRMGRTGAGNEQFFGPGTRLTVL.

The V and J genes are TRBV29-1 and TRBJ2-2, with no clear D. V was clipped by 6 bases and J by 4 bases, with 12 bases between them. Germline V gene sequence: CDR1 SQVTM, CDR2 ANQGSEA. CDR3 length equals 13 residues. CDR3 in amino acids: CSVMLRFTGELFF. The CDR3 DNA reads as TGCAGCGTAATGTTAAGATTCACCGGGGAGCTGTTTTTT.

This clonotype was seen a few times. The chain is built from TRBV27 and TRBJ1-2; possibly TRBD1 for D (5 bases). V was trimmed by 5 bases and J by 4 bases, leaving 17 bases between them. Germline V gives CDR1 MNHEY, CDR2 SMNVEV (reference sequence). The length of the CDR3 is 15 residues. DNA for the CDR3: TGTGCCAGCAGTCTCCACGGGACGATCGGCTATGGCTACACCTTC. It encodes CASSLHGTIGYGYTF.

The V call is TRBV7-2, the J call TRBJ2-1; 11 nucleotides align to TRBD2. V trimming: 5 bases; J trimming: 5 bases; junction bases outside the gene matches: 8. The germline gives CDR1 SGHTA, CDR2 FQGNSA. The CDR3 runs to 16 residues. For the CDR3, the DNA is TGTGCCAGCAGCACCCGACTAGCGGGGAGCAACAATGAGCAGTTCTTC. Protein product: CASSTRLAGSNNEQFF. Full variable domain (missing parts from reference TRBV7-2 and TRBJ2-1): GAGVSQSPSNKVTEKGKDVELRCDPISGHTALYWYRQSLGQGLEFLIYFQGNSAPDKSGLPSDRFSAERTGGSVSTLTIQRTQQEDSAVYLCASSTRLAGSNNEQFFGPGTRLTVL.

This chain joins TRBV12-3 or TRBV12-4 and TRBJ1-5, with unresolved D. This CDR3 is 13 amino acids long. V lost 4 bases and J 5 bases, leaving 9 bases between the germline ends. CDR3 DNA: TGTGCCAGCAGTTCATCAGGATATCAGCCCCAGCATTTT. Protein product: CASSSSGYQPQHF.

The chain couples TRBV20-1 to TRBJ1-1; 11 bases agree with TRBD1. This CDR3 region has 18 residues. V dropped 3 bases and J dropped 8; count of bases not matched to a gene: 20. CDR1 is DFQATT and CDR2 is SNEGSKA in the germline V gene (reference sequence). The CDR3 bases are TGCAGTGCTAGCCCTAAACGGACAGGGGGCAAAACGGGGAGAGAAGCTTTCTTT. This gives the protein CSASPKRTGGKTGREAFF.

This clonotype was recorded at least ten times. CDR3 sequence (DNA): TGTGCCAGCAGTTTAGCGGGGCTAGCGGGGGGACAAGAGACCCAGTACTTC. Protein product: CASSLAGLAGGQETQYF. The chain is built from TRBV12-3 or TRBV12-4 and TRBJ2-5; the match to TRBD2 covers 11 bases. CDR3 length equals 17 residues. Trimming cost V 0 bases and J 2 bases; bases outside gene matches: 5.

The genes are TRBV6-2 or TRBV6-3 and TRBJ2-3, with 13 bases aligning to TRBD2. V lost 2 bases to trimming and J lost 4 bases; unmatched junction nucleotides: 18. CDR1 and CDR2 (germline): MNHEY, SVGEGT. The CDR3 covers 21 residues. The chain's CDR3 is CASSYTVGLAGVPYSADTQYF. CDR3 DNA: TGTGCCAGCAGTTACACGGTCGGACTAGCGGGGGTACCATACAGCGCAGATACGCAGTATTTT.

V and J are TRBV28 and TRBJ1-5, with TRBD1 identical over 7 bases. V gave up 5 bases and J gave up 3 bases; unmatched junction bases: 4. This CDR3 has 14 residues. Germline V gives CDR1 MDHEN, CDR2 SYDVKM. The CDR3 DNA sequence: TGTGCCAGCAGTCAGGGGGGGACCAATCAGCCCCAGCATTTT. This translates into CASSQGGTNQPQHF.

The gene calls are TRBV28 and TRBJ1-5, with D possibly TRBD1 on 5 matching bases. The length of the CDR3 is 14 residues. The V gene's germline CDR1 is MDHEN and CDR2 SYDVKM. The V end lost 4 bases, the J end lost 4 bases, and 11 bases lay between the germline ends. The CDR3 sequence is CASSSPTANQPQHF. CDR3 nucleotide sequence: TGTGCCAGCAGTTCTCCGACAGCAAATCAGCCCCAGCATTTT.

The V and J genes are TRBV6-2 or TRBV6-3 and TRBJ2-7, with a possible D match to TRBD1 (6 bases). The germline V gene has CDR1 MNHEY and CDR2 SVGEGT. CDR3 length: 13 amino acids. V was clipped by 4 bases and J by 1 base, with 8 bases between them. CDR3 sequence: CASSFDRSYEQYF. The CDR3, as DNA: TGTGCCAGCAGTTTCGACAGGTCCTACGAGCAGTACTTC.

This chain uses TRBV20-1 with TRBJ1-3; possible D gene TRBD1, 6 bases. Germline values: CDR1 DFQATT, CDR2 SNEGSKA (reference sequence). The length of the CDR3 is 16 residues. Trimming shortened V by 0 bases and J by 0 bases, and 12 bases separated the two germline ends. DNA of the CDR3: TGCAGTGCTAGAGATTCTACAGGGAGCTCTGGAAACACCATATATTTT. It is translated as CSARDSTGSSGNTIYF.

This chain connects TRBV7-8 to TRBJ2-2, with a weak D call TRBD1 (6 bases). CDR1 and CDR2 from the germline V gene are SGHVS and FQNEAQ. V lost 0 bases to trimming and J lost 1 base, with 12 bases between them. CDR3 length: 17 amino acids. The CDR3 reads CASSLAPTGKNTGELFF. In DNA form, the CDR3 reads TGTGCCAGCAGCTTAGCGCCCACAGGGAAGAACACCGGGGAGCTGTTTTTT.

The chain uses TRBV6-2 or TRBV6-3 and TRBJ2-1; 7 bases map to TRBD1. After removal of 5 bases from V and 3 bases from J, the junction contained 7 bases not matched to a gene. The CDR3 runs 15 residues. CDR1 is MNHEY, CDR2 SVGEGT, per germline. The DNA for the CDR3 is TGTGCCAGCAGTACCTCCACAGGGGTCTACAATGAGCAGTTCTTC. Its translation is CASSTSTGVYNEQFF.

This clonotype occurred a few times. The rearrangement links TRBV5-6 to TRBJ1-1; weak D call: TRBD1 (5 bases). Trimming cost V 2 bases and J 3 bases, with 8 bases left between them. Germline V gene data show CDR1 as SGHDT and CDR2 as YYEEEE. This CDR3 spans 13 amino acids. CDR3 protein: CASSFGGYTEAFF. The CDR3 coding sequence is TGTGCCAGCAGCTTCGGGGGTTACACTGAAGCTTTCTTT.

This clonotype occurred many times. V is TRBV7-9 and J is TRBJ2-2; D uncertain. The CDR3 contains 14 residues. CDR1 is SEHNR and CDR2 is FQNEAQ in the germline V gene (reference sequence). Trimming took off 7 bases at V and 6 bases at J, with 15 bases between the two ends. Here the CDR3 DNA reads TGTGCCAGCAACCTCGGCGTCTCGTCCGGGGAGCTGTTTTTT. This codes for CASNLGVSSGELFF.

This clonotype has only a few counts. The chain combines TRBV6-5 with TRBJ2-5; D may be TRBD1 (5 bases). V lost 8 bases, J lost 4 bases, and 11 bases lay in between. From germline, CDR1 is MNHEY and CDR2 SVGAGI. The CDR3 has 12 amino acids. The CDR3, as DNA: TGTGCCAGCGGGGCGAATACAGAGACCCAGTACTTC. Amino acids: CASGANTETQYF.

This clonotype has more than one count but fewer than ten. J is TRBJ2-3 and V is TRBV4-1; a weak D match, TRBD1 (6 bases). The CDR3 runs 19 residues. Germline CDR1 and CDR2: MGHRA and YSYEKL. Trimming left V 4 bases short and J 6 bases short, with 29 bases between. The CDR3: CASSPPKATGHIKADTQYF. CDR3 DNA sequence: TGCGCCAGCAGCCCCCCCAAAGCCACGGGACACATCAAAGCGGATACGCAGTATTTT.

This clonotype came up many times. The V call is TRBV7-9, the J call TRBJ2-1, with 12 bases aligning to TRBD2. Germline CDR1 reads SEHNR; CDR2 reads FQNEAQ (reference sequence). The CDR3 loop spans 17 amino acids. V lost 5 bases to trimming and J lost 7 bases; unmatched junction nucleotides: 12. In nucleotides, the CDR3 is TGTGCCAGCAGCCCACCTCGACTAGCGGGAGCCTCGAATGAGCAGTTCTTC. Its translation: CASSPPRLAGASNEQFF.

This clonotype was counted ten times or more. The CDR3, as DNA: TGTGCCAGCAGCCACCGGGACACCTCTGGAAACACCATATATTTT. Protein product: CASSHRDTSGNTIYF. The gene calls are TRBV6-1 and TRBJ1-3; the D gene is possibly TRBD1 (6 bases). The CDR3 length is 15 residues. Germline CDR1 and CDR2: MNHNS and SASEGT. Trimming removed 6 bases at V and 0 bases at J, with 12 bases between.

On this clonotype itself: An end of the junction differs from the germline gene, which may be a read error. V gene TRBV20-1 combines with J gene TRBJ2-7; 9 bases fit TRBD2. This CDR3 contains 15 residues. Per germline, CDR1 DFQATT and CDR2 SNEGSKA (reference sequence). The CDR3 here is CCARDGGASGNEQYF. As DNA, the CDR3 is TGCTGTGCTAGAGATGGGGGGGCTAGCGGGAACGAGCAGTACTTC.